The clone carrying this T cell receptor beta chain was counted a few times. Its specificity is not known. The sample is drawn from a study of cytomegalovirus exposure and HLA in healthy donors. The CDR3 totals 12 residues. The germline V gene encodes CDR1 SGHTS and CDR2 YDEGEE. V lost 3 bases and J 3 bases, leaving 6 bases between the germline ends. Study results and caveats: By HLA locus, TCR association rates varied in a later analysis, with DRB1 showing the most and HLA-C the fewest. TCR beta sequences reportedly predicted most subjects' HLA-A and HLA-B alleles accurately.

Primers: 60 Vbeta forward and 13 Jbeta reverse. This table comes from immunoSEQ multiplex PCR, and its TCRdb copy is limited to in-frame clones, with some not included. The repertoire holds hundreds of thousands of clones, just over 75% seen once, with 0.55% to 0.75% in the top ten. This clonotype was sampled from a man aged 18 to 30 in good health and CMV-seronegative. The chain carries TRBV5-8 and TRBJ1-1, with D unclear. Sequences were obtained from PBMCs. The CDR3 sequence is CASSSRDTEAFF. The DNA for the CDR3 is TGTGCCAGCAGCTCCCGGGACACTGAAGCTTTCTTT. The entire variable domain, with the rest obtained from reference TRBV5-8 and TRBJ1-1, is as follows: EAGVTQSPTHLIKTRGQQATLRCSPISGHTSVYWYQQALGLGLQFLLWYDEGEERNRGNFPPRFSGRQFPNYSSELNVNALELEDSALYLCASSSRDTEAFFGQGTRLTVV.